This TCR beta chain appears in the sequencing data of a study of OX40 agonist ivuxolimab in advanced cancers. On the study more broadly: Age averaged about 60 years (range roughly 23 to 79), and about 86% were male.

Some clones are missing from TCRdb's copy, which holds only in-frame ones; the method was immunoSEQ multiplex PCR. The profile shows approximately 58,000 clones, 80% to 90% of them singletons. In regard to this clone: Its target is unknown.

Regarding the study as a whole: CD8+ T cells (on average) carried more expanded clones than CD4+ T cells.

The CDR3 contains 16 residues. Germline-derived CDR1 and CDR2 are SGHTA and FQGNSA. The V and J ends lost 4 bases and 3 bases respectively, with 17 bases between them. Drawing of blood for sampling happened at baseline, at cycle 4 day 1, and at cycle 7 day 1. This chain connects TRBV7-2 to TRBJ2-3; a possible D gene is TRBD2 (5 bases). This clonotype was obtained from an adult with an advanced solid tumor such as melanoma, head and neck, liver or kidney cancer. Here the sequenced sample was CD4+ or CD8+ T cells sorted from blood, taken in a trial of the OX40 agonist ivuxolimab. The DNA for the CDR3 is TGTGCCAGCAGCTCCCTTGCGGGTCTGAGGACAGATACGCAGTATTTT. Its translation: CASSSLAGLRTDTQYF.